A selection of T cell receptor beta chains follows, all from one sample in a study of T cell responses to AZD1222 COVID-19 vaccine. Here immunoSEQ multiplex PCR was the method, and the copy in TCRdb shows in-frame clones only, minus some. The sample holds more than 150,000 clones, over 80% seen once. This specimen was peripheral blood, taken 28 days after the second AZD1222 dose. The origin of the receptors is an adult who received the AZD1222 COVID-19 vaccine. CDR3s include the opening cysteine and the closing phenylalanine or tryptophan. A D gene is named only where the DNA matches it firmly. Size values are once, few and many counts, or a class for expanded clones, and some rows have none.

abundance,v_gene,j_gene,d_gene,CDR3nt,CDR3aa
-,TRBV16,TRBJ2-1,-,TGTGCCAGCAGCCGCGACTTCTCCGATGAGCAGTTCTTC,CASSRDFSDEQFF
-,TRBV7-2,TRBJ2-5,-,TGTGCCAGCGGCTGGAACTTTCAAGAGACCCAGTACTTC,CASGWNFQETQYF
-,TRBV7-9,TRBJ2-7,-,TGTGCCAGCAGCCACAGGACGTCCTACGAGCAGTACTTC,CASSHRTSYEQYF
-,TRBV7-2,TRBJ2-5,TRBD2,TGTGCCAGCAGCCCCATAGCGGGCTATCCTCAAGAGACCCAGTACTTC,CASSPIAGYPQETQYF
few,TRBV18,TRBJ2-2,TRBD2,TGTGCCAGCTCACCAAGTCATGGAGGCGGGAGGGAGAACACCGGGGAGCTGTTTTTT,CASSPSHGGGRENTGELFF
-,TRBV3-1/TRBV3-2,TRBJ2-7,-,TGTGCCAGCAGCCAATCGGTGGTAGGGTGGGATGACGAGCAGTACTTC,CASSQSVVGWDDEQYF
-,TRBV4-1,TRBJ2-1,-,TGCGCCAGCAGCCAAGTGGCCACCTCCTACAATGAGCAGTTCTTC,CASSQVATSYNEQFF
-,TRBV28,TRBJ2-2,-,TGTGCCAGCAGTTTCAGGACTCCCGGGGAGCTGTTTTTT,CASSFRTPGELFF
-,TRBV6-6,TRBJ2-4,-,TGTGCCAGCAGCGACTTCGTAGGGCTTGATCTGATTTTAGCCAAAAACATTCAGTACTTC,CASSDFVGLDLILAKNIQYF
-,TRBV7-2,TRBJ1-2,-,TGTGCCAGCAGCCTCAGACAGGACTATGGCTACACCTTC,CASSLRQDYGYTF
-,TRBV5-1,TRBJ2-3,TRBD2,TGCGCCAGCAGCCCAACCGGGACTACAAACACAGATACGCAGTATTTT,CASSPTGTTNTDTQYF
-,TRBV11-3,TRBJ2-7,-,TGTGCCAGCAGCTTAGGAGTTAGGCAGGACATTATGGAGGAGCAGTACTTC,CASSLGVRQDIMEEQYF
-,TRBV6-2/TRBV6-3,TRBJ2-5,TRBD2,TGTGCCAGCAGCCGCCGGACTAGCGGGAGAGATGAGACCCAGTACTTC,CASSRRTSGRDETQYF
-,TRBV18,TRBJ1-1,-,TGTGCCAGCTCACCAGACAACCCCCATCTGAACACTGAAGCTTTCTTT,CASSPDNPHLNTEAFF
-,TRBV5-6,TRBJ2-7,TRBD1,TGTGCCAGCAGTCGTGACAGGGTCGGCCACGAGCAGTACTTC,CASSRDRVGHEQYF
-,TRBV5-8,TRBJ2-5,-,TGTGCCAGCAGCTTAGAGAGGGTCGAGACCCAGTACTTC,CASSLERVETQYF
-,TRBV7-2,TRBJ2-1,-,TGTGCCAGCAGCACCCCGTTAAGGCCCAATGAGCAGTTCTTC,CASSTPLRPNEQFF
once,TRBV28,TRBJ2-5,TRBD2,TGTGCCAGCAGCCCAGGACAAGGGACTAAGCAAGAGACCCAGTACTTC,CASSPGQGTKQETQYF
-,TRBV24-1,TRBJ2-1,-,TGTGCCACCAGTGATTTAGCCGAAAACAATGAGCAGTTCTTC,CATSDLAENNEQFF
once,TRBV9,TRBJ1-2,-,TGTGCCAGCAGCGTCAGGGAAGCTAACTATGGCTACACCTTC,CASSVREANYGYTF
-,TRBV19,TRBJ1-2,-,TGTGCCAGTAGCCTAGACAGCATAGCTAACTATGGCTACACCTTC,CASSLDSIANYGYTF
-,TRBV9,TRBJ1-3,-,TGTGCCAGCAGCGTAGTGGGAGGCGCGGCTGGAAACACCATATATTTT,CASSVVGGAAGNTIYF
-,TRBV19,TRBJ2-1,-,TGTGCCAGTAGTAGCTCGGGACTTGGCCATGAGCAGTTCTTC,CASSSSGLGHEQFF
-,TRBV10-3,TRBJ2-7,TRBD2,TGTGCCATCAGGGGGACTAGCGGGAGGGCCCCCGAGCAGTACTTC,CAIRGTSGRAPEQYF
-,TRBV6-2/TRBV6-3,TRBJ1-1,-,TGTGCCAGCAGTTTCCTTCAAAACACTGAAGCTTTCTTT,CASSFLQNTEAFF
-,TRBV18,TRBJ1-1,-,TGTGCCAGCTCACCACAGAGGAGCACTGAAGCTTTCTTT,CASSPQRSTEAFF
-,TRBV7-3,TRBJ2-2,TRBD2,TGTGCCAGCAGCTTAATCGGACTAGCGTTTACCGGGGAGCTGTTTTTT,CASSLIGLAFTGELFF
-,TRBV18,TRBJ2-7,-,TGTGCCAGCTCACCACCTAACTCGAGGGCCAGGGAGCAGTACTTC,CASSPPNSRAREQYF
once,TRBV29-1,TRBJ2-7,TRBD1,TGCAGCGTTGAAGAAGACAGGGGGAACGAGCAGTACTTC,CSVEEDRGNEQYF
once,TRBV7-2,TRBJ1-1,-,TGTGCCAGCAGTTTGGGACACGCCGGTGAAGCTTTCTTT,CASSLGHAGEAFF
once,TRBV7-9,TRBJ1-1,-,TGTGCCAGCAGCCCGTGGACACTCGGGGGATCTGAAGCTTTCTTT,CASSPWTLGGSEAFF
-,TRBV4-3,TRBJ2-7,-,TGCGCCAGCAGCCAAGATCGGGGCAGGACCTACGAGCAGTACTTC,CASSQDRGRTYEQYF
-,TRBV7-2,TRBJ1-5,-,TGTGCCAGCAGCTTGTCCCCGGGAGATCAGCCCCAGCATTTT,CASSLSPGDQPQHF
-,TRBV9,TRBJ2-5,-,TGTGCCAGCAGTATCCTTGGGGGCCAAGAGACCCAGTACTTC,CASSILGGQETQYF
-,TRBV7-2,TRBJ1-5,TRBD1,TGTGCCAGCAGCTTCAGTCAGGGGGACAATCAGCCCCAGCATTTT,CASSFSQGDNQPQHF
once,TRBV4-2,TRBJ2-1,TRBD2,TGTGCCAGCAGCCAAGAGGGTGCACTAGCGGAGTACAATGAGCAGTTCTTC,CASSQEGALAEYNEQFF
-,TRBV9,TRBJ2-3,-,TGTGCCAGCAGCGTAGGACGAGGGGCTGGCACAGATACGCAGTATTTT,CASSVGRGAGTDTQYF
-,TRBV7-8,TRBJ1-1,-,TGTGCCAGCAGCTTAGCGGGACTGGTCGGCACTGAAGCTTTCTTT,CASSLAGLVGTEAFF
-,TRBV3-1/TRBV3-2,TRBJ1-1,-,TGTGCCAGCAGCCAACCAAACACTGAAGCTTTCTTT,CASSQPNTEAFF
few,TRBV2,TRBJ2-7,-,TGTGCCAGCTCAAAGGACACCGGCTACGAGCAGTACTTC,CASSKDTGYEQYF